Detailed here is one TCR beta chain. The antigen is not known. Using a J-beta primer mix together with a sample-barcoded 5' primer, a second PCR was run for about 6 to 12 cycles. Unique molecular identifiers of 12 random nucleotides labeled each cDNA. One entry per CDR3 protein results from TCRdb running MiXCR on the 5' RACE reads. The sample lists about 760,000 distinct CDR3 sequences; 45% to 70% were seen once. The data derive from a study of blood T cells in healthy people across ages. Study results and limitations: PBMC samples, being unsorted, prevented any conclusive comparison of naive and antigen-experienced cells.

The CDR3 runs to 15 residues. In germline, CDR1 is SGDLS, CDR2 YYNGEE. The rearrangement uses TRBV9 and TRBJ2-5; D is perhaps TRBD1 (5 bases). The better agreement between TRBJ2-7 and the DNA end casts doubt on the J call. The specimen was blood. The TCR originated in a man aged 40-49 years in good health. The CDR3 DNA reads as TGTGCCAGCAGCGTTAGGGGCGGCCTAACCGACGAGCAGTACTTC. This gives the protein CASSVRGGLTDEQYF.